Sequencing of this T cell receptor (beta chain) was carried out in a study of T-cell reconstitution after alpha-beta-depleted transplantation in children. The TCRbeta library was prepared with unique molecular identifiers. TCRdb independently ran MiXCR on the PCR reads; one entry per CDR3 protein. Of a few hundred thousand distinct CDR3 sequences detected, over 8% appear once; the ten largest clones hold 10%. The V gene end was trimmed by 5 bases and the J gene end by 3 bases; junction bases not matched to a gene: 11. Germline V gene lookup returns CDR1 DFQATT and CDR2 SNEGSKA (reference sequence). The CDR3 covers 16 residues.

The material was PBMCs from the stem cell graft donor, obtained from the stem cell graft. The source is a human donor who donated a stem cell graft to a child with SCID. The chain has TRBV20-1 and TRBJ2-5, with 11 bases that match TRBD2. The CDR3 spells CSAHERLLAGEETQYF. CDR3 nucleotide sequence: TGCAGTGCTCACGAAAGACTACTAGCGGGGGAAGAGACCCAGTACTTC.